The 20 T cell receptor beta chains presented below share a single source sample, sequenced in a study of blood T cell repertoires in COVID-19. The data were produced by immunoSEQ multiplex PCR, yet TCRdb's version contains in-frame clones alone and is incomplete. This table holds under 85,000 clones, around four fifths found once. Specimen: peripheral blood. These receptors were obtained from an older man with active or convalescent COVID-19.

This clone was found a few times. The chain employs TRBV19 and TRBJ1-2; no reliable D call. The V end was cut by 4 bases, the J end by 5 bases, with 11 bases between. The CDR3 has 13 residues. Germline CDR1 LNHDA, CDR2 SQIVND (reference sequence). CDR3: CASSTTGWYGYTF. Written as DNA, the CDR3 is TGTGCCAGTAGTACCACCGGGTGGTATGGCTACACCTTC.

This clone was counted a single time. This sequence joins TRBV29-1 and TRBJ2-7; 7 bases agree with TRBD1. CDR3 length: 14 residues. V was clipped by 5 bases and J by 2 bases; unmatched bases: 9. Per the germline V gene, CDR1 is SQVTM and CDR2 is ANQGSEA. The DNA for the CDR3 is TGCAGCGTTCGAACAGGGGAGTTGACCTACGAGCAGTACTTC. This gives the protein CSVRTGELTYEQYF.

The chain links TRBV9 to TRBJ1-4, with 7 bases aligning to TRBD1. V gave up 4 bases and J gave up 3 bases; unmatched junction bases: 12. Per the germline V gene, CDR1 is SGDLS and CDR2 is YYNGEE. The CDR3 has 17 amino acids. The CDR3 spells CASSPRQGGLSNEKLFF. The DNA for the CDR3 is TGTGCCAGCAGCCCTAGGCAGGGGGGTCTATCTAATGAAAAACTGTTTTTT.

The chain joins TRBV30 to TRBJ2-1, with 7 nucleotides matching TRBD2. J gave up 7 bases and V 3 bases, and 9 bases lay outside the gene matches. The CDR3 has 14 residues. Germline V lookup: CDR1 GTSNPN, CDR2 SVGIG (reference sequence). The CDR3 is CAWSGGTIRNEQFF. CDR3 bases: TGTGCCTGGAGCGGAGGGACTATTCGGAATGAGCAGTTCTTC. Looking up the rest from reference TRBV30 and TRBJ2-1 gives the full variable domain: SQTIHQWPATLVQPVGSPLSLECTVEGTSNPNLYWYRQAAGRGLQLLFYSVGIGQISSEVPQNLSASRPQDRQFILSSKKLLLSDSGFYLCAWSGGTIRNEQFFGPGTRLTVL.

This clone was seen a single time. The chain uses TRBV2 and TRBJ2-3; D perhaps matches TRBD1 (6 bases). The V and J ends lost 8 bases and 1 base respectively, with 13 bases between them. The length of the CDR3 is 14 residues. Germline CDR1 reads SNHLY; CDR2 reads FYNNEI. The CDR3 DNA is TGTGCCAGCGGTAGGGACACCCGCACAGATACGCAGTATTTT. This codes for CASGRDTRTDTQYF.

V usage is TRBV24-1 and J usage is TRBJ2-5, with 13 bases that match TRBD2. CDR3 length: 16 amino acids. Trimming cost V 4 bases and J 5 bases; bases outside gene matches: 6. CDR1 is KGHDR, CDR2 SFDVKD, per germline. The CDR3 bases are TGTGCCACCAGTGACTCGGGACTAGCGGGAACTGAGACCCAGTACTTC. It translates to CATSDSGLAGTETQYF.

The CDR3 nucleotides are TGTGCCAGTCTCGGGCAGGGGGCACTACTTAACTATGGCTACACCTTC. The encoded protein is CASLGQGALLNYGYTF. The chain is built from TRBV19 and TRBJ1-2, with 8 bases aligning to TRBD1. The germline gives CDR1 LNHDA, CDR2 SQIVND (reference sequence). J was trimmed by 1 base and V by 8 bases; bases with no gene match: 12. CDR3 length equals 16 residues. Full variable domain (outside the CDR3, taken from reference TRBV19 and TRBJ1-2): DGGITQSPKYLFRKEGQNVTLSCEQNLNHDAMYWYRQDPGQGLRLIYYSQIVNDFQKGDIAEGYSVSREKKESFPLTVTSAQKNPTAFYLCASLGQGALLNYGYTFGSGTRLTVV.

The chain has TRBV30 and TRBJ1-2; TRBD1 matches 12 bases. Trimming at V came to 0 bases and at J to 8 bases, leaving 1 base not matched to a gene. The CDR3 length is 13 residues. Germline-derived CDR1 and CDR2 are GTSNPN and SVGIG (reference sequence). The CDR3 protein is CAWSVGTGGGYTF. In nucleotides, the CDR3 is TGTGCCTGGAGTGTGGGGACAGGGGGCGGCTACACCTTC.

A word on this clone: Compared with germline, one end of the junction differs, possibly owing to a read error. V and J are TRBV4-3 and TRBJ2-5; TRBD2 matches at 9 bases. Germline CDR1 and CDR2: LGHNA and YSLEER. This CDR3 comprises 13 residues. The CDR3 here is CASSQLAGEAQYF. CDR3 DNA: TGCGCCAGCAGCCAGTTAGCGGGAGAGGCCCAGTACTTC.

The rearrangement joins TRBV12-3 or TRBV12-4 to TRBJ1-5; D is undetermined. The CDR3 consists of 13 residues. The V gene lost 5 bases and the J gene lost 0 bases, with 5 bases spanning the gap. For the CDR3, the DNA is TGTGCCAGCAGTCCAAATAGCAATCAGCCCCAGCATTTT. Encoded protein: CASSPNSNQPQHF.

The chain recombines TRBV10-3 with TRBJ2-1, with 7 bases that match TRBD2. Germline V gene lookup returns CDR1 ENHRY and CDR2 SYGVKD. J was trimmed by 0 bases and V by 7 bases; bases with no gene match: 6. This CDR3 spans 15 amino acids. The CDR3 reads CAIKRDQSSYNEQFF. CDR3 nucleotide sequence: TGTGCCATCAAGCGGGATCAAAGCTCCTACAATGAGCAGTTCTTC.

V is TRBV5-4 and J is TRBJ1-2; D perhaps matches TRBD1 (6 bases). The CDR3 runs 13 residues. Per germline, CDR1 SGHNT and CDR2 YYREEE (reference sequence). Between the trimmed V and J ends, which lost 4 bases and 6 bases, there was a span of 13 bases. In DNA, the CDR3 is TGTGCCAGCAGCATAGGGGGTAGGGATGGCTACACCTTC. The encoded protein is CASSIGGRDGYTF.

J is TRBJ1-5 and V is TRBV18; TRBD1 is a possible D gene (6 bases). V shed 2 bases and J shed 5 bases, with 16 bases lying between them. Germline V gene sequence: CDR1 KGHSH, CDR2 LQKENI. The CDR3 extends over 16 amino acids. The CDR3, as DNA: TGTGCCAGCTCACCAGGTGACAGGTCCTTCGATCAGCCCCAGCATTTT. The encoded protein is CASSPGDRSFDQPQHF.

This chain's CDR3 is CSVGISGHNNEKLFF. The CDR3 region has the DNA TGCAGCGTTGGAATCTCAGGACACAATAATGAAAAACTGTTTTTT. The rearrangement links TRBV29-1 to TRBJ1-4; a weak D match, TRBD1 (5 bases). This CDR3 has 15 amino acids. V lost 4 bases, J lost 4 bases, and 16 bases lay in between. Germline assignment: CDR1 SQVTM and CDR2 ANQGSEA. Filled out from reference TRBV29-1 and TRBJ1-4, the complete variable domain reads SAVISQKPSRDICQRGTSLTIQCQVDSQVTMMFWYRQQPGQSLTLIATANQGSEATYESGFVIDKFPISRPNLTFSTLTVSNMSPEDSSIYLCSVGISGHNNEKLFFGSGTQLSVL.

The chain employs TRBV11-3 and TRBJ2-2, with D perhaps TRBD2 (7 bases). The V gene's germline CDR1 is SGHNT and CDR2 YENEEA. V was clipped by 5 bases and J by 1 base, with 11 bases between them. This CDR3 is 15 amino acids long. The DNA for the CDR3 is TGTGCCAGCAGCCGCGGGGGCCGGAACACCGGGGAGCTGTTTTTT. This encodes CASSRGGRNTGELFF.

This chain links TRBV7-8 with TRBJ1-6; D is perhaps TRBD1 (6 bases). Germline values: CDR1 SGHVS, CDR2 FQNEAQ. This CDR3 region has 16 residues. With 1 base removed from V and 5 bases from J, the gap between germline ends came to 12 bases. The CDR3, as DNA: TGTGCCAGCAGCTTAGATACAGGGCGCAATAATTCACCCCTCCACTTT. Translation: CASSLDTGRNNSPLHF. Full variable domain (rest looked up from reference TRBV7-8 and TRBJ1-6): GAGVSQSPRYKVAKRGQDVALRCDPISGHVSLFWYQQALGQGPEFLTYFQNEAQLDKSGLPSDRFFAERPEGSVSTLKIQRTQQEDSAVYLCASSLDTGRNNSPLHFGNGTRLTVT.

This chain joins TRBV18 and TRBJ1-2; D perhaps matches TRBD1 (5 bases). CDR3 length: 15 amino acids. CDR1 KGHSH and CDR2 LQKENI come from the germline V gene. Trimming stripped 3 bases from V and 4 bases from J, with 15 bases between. CDR3 region: CASSPPGRAGYGYTF. The CDR3 DNA is TGTGCCAGCTCACCGCCTGGCAGGGCCGGCTATGGCTACACCTTC.

The chain combines TRBV10-1 with TRBJ1-2; 9 positions match TRBD1. The germline CDR1 and CDR2 sequences are WNHNN and SYGVQD (reference sequence). The V gene end was trimmed by 9 bases and the J gene end by 6 bases; junction bases not matched to a gene: 2. The CDR3 has 11 residues. The CDR3 coding sequence is TGCGCCAGACAGGGGGCGGATGGCTACACCTTC. Translated, it gives CARQGADGYTF.

The chain links TRBV20-1 to TRBJ2-1; perhaps TRBD2 as D (5 bases). The CDR3 runs to 11 residues. CDR1 is DFQATT and CDR2 is SNEGSKA in the germline V gene (reference sequence). V shed 6 bases and J shed 5 bases, with 8 bases lying between them. The CDR3 protein is CSAGLNNEQFF. The CDR3 nucleotides are TGCAGTGCCGGACTGAACAATGAGCAGTTCTTC.

The chain couples TRBV6-5 to TRBJ1-5; D not resolved. The CDR3 sequence is 13 residues long. V lost 2 bases to trimming and J lost 5 bases, with 7 bases between them. The V gene's germline CDR1 is MNHEY and CDR2 SVGAGI. The CDR3 nucleotides read TGTGCCAGCAGTTACCGGGAGCATCAGCCCCAGCATTTT. Encoded protein: CASSYREHQPQHF.